There are a few counts of the clone carrying this TCR beta chain. This sample is drawn from a study of T-cell reconstitution after alpha-beta-depleted transplantation in children. A TCRbeta library incorporating unique molecular identifiers was prepared. TCRdb redid the calling of the PCR reads with MiXCR, one entry per CDR3 protein. This sample has about 900,000 distinct CDR3 sequences; about 29% occur once, and the top ten carry 28%. This TCR derives from a boy in the first two years of life who had a stem cell transplant for SCID, so the T cells may come from the graft donor. Material: PBMCs, mostly from graft donor cells, obtained 360 days after TCRalphabeta/CD19-depleted stem cell transplant.

The CDR3 protein is CSVKAPVNEQFF. The CDR3 nucleotides read TGCAGCGTAAAAGCCCCGGTGAATGAGCAGTTCTTC. V and J are TRBV29-1 and TRBJ2-1, with D uncertain. This CDR3 region has 12 residues. In germline, CDR1 is SQVTM, CDR2 ANQGSEA. V was shortened by 6 bases and J by 7 bases, with 13 bases between the two germline ends.